Listed below are T cell receptor beta chains from one sample, sequenced in a study of breast tumors, draining lymph nodes, adjacent tissues. TCRdb reanalysed the multiplex PCR reads using MiXCR and keeps one entry per CDR3 protein. The sample consists of 150,000 or so distinct CDR3 sequences, 33% of them appearing once. The material sequenced was axillary lymph node tissue. The receptors stem from a female donor with breast cancer. Some clones in this sample may be carry-over from other donors' samples. The CDR3 runs from the conserved cysteine through the conserved F or W. The order of the fields is clone size, D gene, J gene, V gene, CDR3 DNA, CDR3 protein. A D gene is named only where the DNA matches it firmly. Clone size is not always given. Where it is, it says once, few, many or a class for expanded clones.

clone size: many; D gene: NA; J gene: TRBJ2-3; V gene: TRBV5-4; CDR3 DNA: TGTGCCAGCAGCTTGCCCTCCGGGGGAGATACGCAGTATTTT; CDR3 protein: CASSLPSGGDTQYF
clone size: many; D gene: NA; J gene: TRBJ1-2; V gene: TRBV27; CDR3 DNA: TGTGCCAGCAGTCTCGCCAGGGGTGGGCACTATGGCTACACCTTC; CDR3 protein: CASSLARGGHYGYTF
clone size: NA; D gene: NA; J gene: TRBJ1-1; V gene: TRBV19; CDR3 DNA: TGTGCCAGTAGCGGACAGATTTCGAACACTGAAGCTTTCTTT; CDR3 protein: CASSGQISNTEAFF
clone size: many; D gene: TRBD2; J gene: TRBJ2-2; V gene: TRBV5-1; CDR3 DNA: TGCGCCAGCAGCTTGGGTCTAGCGGGATACACCGGGGAGCTGTTTTTT; CDR3 protein: CASSLGLAGYTGELFF
clone size: many; D gene: TRBD1; J gene: TRBJ2-7; V gene: TRBV15; CDR3 DNA: TGTGCCACCAGTCTGGACAGGGGGGGGGGAGAGCAGTACTTC; CDR3 protein: CATSLDRGGGEQYF
clone size: many; D gene: TRBD1; J gene: TRBJ1-2; V gene: TRBV5-1; CDR3 DNA: TGCGCCACAGCCCGGGACAGGGTGGGCTATGGCTACACCTTC; CDR3 protein: CATARDRVGYGYTF
clone size: NA; D gene: NA; J gene: TRBJ2-7; V gene: TRBV11-3; CDR3 DNA: TGTGCCAGCAGCTTAGGAGAGACTCGCTCCTACGAGCAGTACTTC; CDR3 protein: CASSLGETRSYEQYF
clone size: NA; D gene: NA; J gene: TRBJ1-4; V gene: TRBV5-1; CDR3 DNA: TGCGCCAGCAGTGGCGGGAGCTTCTCCTACAATGAAAAACTGTTTTTT; CDR3 protein: CASSGGSFSYNEKLFF
clone size: NA; D gene: TRBD1; J gene: TRBJ2-1; V gene: TRBV19; CDR3 DNA: TGTGCCAGTAGTAACCCCCGGGACAGGAGCTACAATGAGCAGTTCTTC; CDR3 protein: CASSNPRDRSYNEQFF
clone size: many; D gene: TRBD1; J gene: TRBJ2-5; V gene: TRBV20-1; CDR3 DNA: TGCAGTGCTAGCGGGACAGGGACGGAGACCCAGTACTTC; CDR3 protein: CSASGTGTETQYF
clone size: once; D gene: NA; J gene: TRBJ1-2; V gene: TRBV19; CDR3 DNA: TGTGCCAGTAACCCAGGGACTAACTATGGCTACACCTTC; CDR3 protein: CASNPGTNYGYTF
clone size: NA; D gene: NA; J gene: TRBJ2-1; V gene: TRBV3-1; CDR3 DNA: TGTGCCAGCAGCCTTCAGCGTCGGGGGACGCGGACCTACAATGAGCAGCTCTTC; CDR3 protein: CASSLQRRGTRTYNEQLF
clone size: many; D gene: NA; J gene: TRBJ2-7; V gene: TRBV5-8; CDR3 DNA: TGTGCCAGCAGCGCGGGACTGGGGGAGCAGTACTTC; CDR3 protein: CASSAGLGEQYF
clone size: many; D gene: NA; J gene: TRBJ2-2; V gene: TRBV7-9; CDR3 DNA: TGTGCCAGCAGCTTAGGGAGTTTGGACACCGGGGAGCTGTTTTTT; CDR3 protein: CASSLGSLDTGELFF
clone size: NA; D gene: NA; J gene: TRBJ1-1; V gene: TRBV13; CDR3 DNA: TGTGCCAGCAGCTTGATAGCTTTCTTT; CDR3 protein: CASSLIAFF
clone size: NA; D gene: TRBD1; J gene: TRBJ1-2; V gene: TRBV28; CDR3 DNA: TGTGCCAGCAGCGCACATCAGGGGGCCAGCGGCTATGGCTACACCTTC; CDR3 protein: CASSAHQGASGYGYTF
clone size: NA; D gene: TRBD1; J gene: TRBJ2-6; V gene: TRBV19; CDR3 DNA: TGTGCCAGTACCGCCTTCTTACAGGGGTCTAGCTCTGGGGCCAACGCCCTGACTTTC; CDR3 protein: CASTAFLQGSSSGANALTF
clone size: NA; D gene: TRBD1; J gene: TRBJ2-7; V gene: TRBV5-1; CDR3 DNA: TGTGCCAGCAGCTTGAGGTCAGGGGGTATCGAGCAGTACTTC; CDR3 protein: CASSLRSGGIEQYF
clone size: NA; D gene: TRBD1; J gene: TRBJ1-2; V gene: TRBV7-2; CDR3 DNA: TGTGCCAGCAGCCTCTCGGGACAGGGAGGCGATGGCTACACCTTC; CDR3 protein: CASSLSGQGGDGYTF
clone size: many; D gene: TRBD1; J gene: TRBJ1-5; V gene: TRBV6-2/TRBV6-3; CDR3 DNA: TGTGCCAGCAGTGGAGGACAGGGCGGACCGAGCAATCAGCCCCAGCATTTT; CDR3 protein: CASSGGQGGPSNQPQHF
clone size: NA; D gene: TRBD2; J gene: TRBJ2-3; V gene: TRBV6-6; CDR3 DNA: TGTGCCAGCAGTTCTGGACTAGCTAAAGATACGCAGTATTTT; CDR3 protein: CASSSGLAKDTQYF
clone size: many; D gene: TRBD1; J gene: TRBJ2-7; V gene: TRBV6-6; CDR3 DNA: TGTGCCTCCGGACAGGGGGCGAACGAGCAGTACTTC; CDR3 protein: CASGQGANEQYF